A selection of T cell receptor beta chains follows, all from one sample in a study of monozygotic twins with inflammatory bowel disease. After re-calling the 5' RACE reads, TCRdb lists one entry per CDR3 protein, DNA absent. Its table records roughly 200,000 distinct CDR3 sequences. The sequencing input was blood. The receptor set was obtained from a human donor with ulcerative colitis or Crohn's disease, or a healthy co-twin of an affected twin (not recorded which). Each CDR3 is given with its conserved first and last residue.

V,J,CDR3
TRBV20-1,TRBJ1-2,CSAHSPYGYTF
TRBV5-1,TRBJ2-1,CASSLVAGGGEQFF
TRBV19,TRBJ2-3,CASSPPGLGSSDTQYF
TRBV6-1,TRBJ2-1,CASSPRGAGRNEQFF
TRBV19,TRBJ1-3,CASRTHGEGLSGNTIYF
TRBV7-9,TRBJ1-3,CASWRQGTNTIYF
TRBV12-3/TRBV12-4,TRBJ2-3,CASSSISGGPTDTQYF
TRBV3-1,TRBJ2-2,CASSQGTGRNTGELFF
TRBV5-1,TRBJ2-2,CASSISGGAGTGELFF
TRBV20-1,TRBJ1-5,CSAWGGTPNQPQHF
TRBV4-1,TRBJ2-7,CASSHPVGQGAPYEQYF
TRBV5-1,TRBJ2-3,CASSLRASRTDTQYF
TRBV12-3/TRBV12-4,TRBJ1-1,CASSLVGGHTEAFF
TRBV20-1,TRBJ1-4,CSAKRPQGAGKLFF
TRBV6-5,TRBJ2-2,CASSYWASGGPGELFF
TRBV7-6,TRBJ2-3,CASSLAPAGTTDTQYF
TRBV15,TRBJ2-3,CATSPSGQPSTDTQYF
TRBV3-1,TRBJ1-2,CASTRGGDFYGYTF
TRBV20-1,TRBJ1-3,CSGAYGTNSGNTIYF
TRBV20-1,TRBJ1-3,CSARVRWAGYSGNTIYF
TRBV20-1,TRBJ2-1,CSATRTSGGSYNEQFF
TRBV5-1,TRBJ2-2,CASSSERQGLTGELFF
TRBV7-6,TRBJ1-3,CASSFTGSANGNTIYF
TRBV3-1,TRBJ1-5,CASSLTGEIGQPQHF
TRBV20-1,TRBJ2-3,CSARAFDTDTQYF
TRBV7-2,TRBJ1-2,CASSTATVNYGYTF
TRBV6-1,TRBJ2-1,CASSEVGTGGDEQFF
TRBV25-1,TRBJ2-1,CASDSSQGVDEQFF
TRBV20-1,TRBJ2-1,CSARGSVYNEQFF
TRBV9,TRBJ1-5,CASSAGGRQPQHF
TRBV20-1,TRBJ1-3,CSARALLYGTAGNTIYF
TRBV4-1,TRBJ1-2,CASSQDLDRGTYGYTF
TRBV5-1,TRBJ1-1,CASSLTKGLVTEAFF
TRBV6-1,TRBJ1-2,CASAKPPRKAGYTF
TRBV5-1,TRBJ2-3,CASSLVGSRGSTDTQYF
TRBV6-5,TRBJ1-2,CASSYSFGGEYGYTF
TRBV25-1,TRBJ1-2,CASSEWRGLDYGYTF